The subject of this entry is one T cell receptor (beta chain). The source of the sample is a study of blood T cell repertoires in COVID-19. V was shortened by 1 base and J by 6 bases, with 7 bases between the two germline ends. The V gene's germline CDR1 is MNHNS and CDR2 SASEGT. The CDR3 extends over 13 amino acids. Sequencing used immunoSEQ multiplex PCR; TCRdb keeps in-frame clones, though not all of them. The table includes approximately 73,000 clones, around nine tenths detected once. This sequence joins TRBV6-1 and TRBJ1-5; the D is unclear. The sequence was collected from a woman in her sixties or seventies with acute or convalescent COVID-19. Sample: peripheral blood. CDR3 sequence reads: CASSEVAGQPQHF. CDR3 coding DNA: TGTGCCAGCAGTGAAGTGGCGGGTCAGCCCCAGCATTTT.